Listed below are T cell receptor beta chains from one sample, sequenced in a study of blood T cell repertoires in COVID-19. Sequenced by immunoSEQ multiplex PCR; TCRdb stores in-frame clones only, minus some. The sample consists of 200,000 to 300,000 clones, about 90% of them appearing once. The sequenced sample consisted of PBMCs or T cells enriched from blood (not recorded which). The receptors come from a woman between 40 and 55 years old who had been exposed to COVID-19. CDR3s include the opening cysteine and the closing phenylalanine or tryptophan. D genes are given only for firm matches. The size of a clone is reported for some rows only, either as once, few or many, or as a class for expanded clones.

cdr3_aa: CASTKDRGNQPQHF
cdr3_nt: TGTGCCAGTACGAAAGACAGGGGCAATCAGCCCCAGCATTTT
clone_size: .
d_call: TRBD1
j_call: TRBJ1-5
v_call: TRBV19

cdr3_aa: CASSAEGGGYTF
cdr3_nt: TGTGCCAGCAGTGCTGAAGGGGGCGGCTACACCTTC
clone_size: .
d_call: TRBD1
j_call: TRBJ1-2
v_call: TRBV2

cdr3_aa: CASSMVLANEQFF
cdr3_nt: TGTGCCAGTAGTATGGTACTAGCGAATGAGCAGTTCTTC
clone_size: .
d_call: TRBD2
j_call: TRBJ2-1
v_call: TRBV19

cdr3_aa: CASSIDRGNGYTF
cdr3_nt: TGTGCCAGTAGTATAGACAGGGGGAATGGCTACACCTTC
clone_size: .
d_call: TRBD1
j_call: TRBJ1-2
v_call: TRBV19

cdr3_aa: CASSLAPGDEQYF
cdr3_nt: TGTGCCAGCAGCTTAGCGCCCGGGGATGAGCAGTACTTC
clone_size: .
d_call: .
j_call: TRBJ2-7
v_call: TRBV7-8

cdr3_aa: CASSLGPAAGYEQYF
cdr3_nt: TGTGCCAGCAGCTTAGGTCCAGCTGCAGGGTACGAGCAGTACTTC
clone_size: .
d_call: .
j_call: TRBJ2-7
v_call: TRBV7-3

cdr3_aa: CASSIRQETQYF
cdr3_nt: TGTGCCAGTAGTATACGGCAAGAGACCCAGTACTTC
clone_size: .
d_call: .
j_call: TRBJ2-5
v_call: TRBV19

cdr3_aa: CASSPLQGRRNTEAFF
cdr3_nt: TGTGCCAGCTCACCATTACAGGGGAGAAGGAACACTGAAGCTTTCTTT
clone_size: .
d_call: TRBD1
j_call: TRBJ1-1
v_call: TRBV18

cdr3_aa: CASSPGVQQETQYF
cdr3_nt: TGTGCCAGCAGCCCCGGTGTACAGCAAGAGACCCAGTACTTC
clone_size: .
d_call: .
j_call: TRBJ2-5
v_call: TRBV7-8

cdr3_aa: CASSTGQGYEQYF
cdr3_nt: TGTGCCAGCAGTACGGGACAGGGCTACGAGCAGTACTTC
clone_size: many
d_call: TRBD1
j_call: TRBJ2-7
v_call: TRBV25-1

cdr3_aa: CASSLWGGPLYF
cdr3_nt: TGTGCCAGCAGCTTATGGGGAGGACCCCTATATTTT
clone_size: .
d_call: .
j_call: TRBJ1-3
v_call: TRBV7-3

cdr3_aa: CASSQSRYNEQFF
cdr3_nt: TGCGCCAGCAGCCAATCTAGGTACAATGAGCAGTTCTTC
clone_size: .
d_call: .
j_call: TRBJ2-1
v_call: TRBV4-3

cdr3_aa: CASSIEGWQNGNTGELFF
cdr3_nt: TGTGCCAGTAGTATTGAGGGATGGCAGAATGGGAACACCGGGGAGCTGTTTTTT
clone_size: .
d_call: .
j_call: TRBJ2-2
v_call: TRBV19

cdr3_aa: CASSPTGMNTEAFF
cdr3_nt: TGTGCCAGTAGCCCTACAGGAATGAACACTGAAGCTTTCTTT
clone_size: .
d_call: .
j_call: TRBJ1-1
v_call: TRBV19

cdr3_aa: CASWTGYSNQPQHF
cdr3_nt: TGTGCTAGTTGGACAGGTTATAGCAATCAGCCCCAGCATTTT
clone_size: .
d_call: TRBD1
j_call: TRBJ1-5
v_call: TRBV19

cdr3_aa: CASSSLGQYNEQFF
cdr3_nt: TGTGCCAGCAGCTCTTTGGGACAGTACAATGAGCAGTTCTTC
clone_size: .
d_call: TRBD1
j_call: TRBJ2-1
v_call: TRBV7-8

cdr3_aa: CASSLGSGTGTYEQYF
cdr3_nt: TGTGCCAGCAGCTTGGGGTCAGGGACAGGAACTTACGAGCAGTACTTC
clone_size: few
d_call: TRBD1
j_call: TRBJ2-7
v_call: TRBV5-5

cdr3_aa: CASSVQAQLYNEQFF
cdr3_nt: TGTGCCAGCAGCGTCCAGGCACAGCTCTACAATGAGCAGTTCTTC
clone_size: .
d_call: .
j_call: TRBJ2-1
v_call: TRBV9

cdr3_aa: CASSLLGTGRTNEKLFF
cdr3_nt: TGTGCCAGCAGCTTATTAGGGACAGGGAGGACTAATGAAAAACTGTTTTTT
clone_size: .
d_call: TRBD1
j_call: TRBJ1-4
v_call: TRBV7-8

cdr3_aa: CASSQPQQGREQYF
cdr3_nt: TGCGCCAGCAGCCAGCCTCAACAGGGGAGGGAGCAGTACTTC
clone_size: .
d_call: .
j_call: TRBJ2-7
v_call: TRBV4-1

cdr3_aa: CASSFGQTNTEAFF
cdr3_nt: TGTGCCAGCAGCTTTGGCCAGACAAACACTGAAGCTTTCTTT
clone_size: .
d_call: .
j_call: TRBJ1-1
v_call: TRBV7-9

cdr3_aa: CATGTSGGASYNEQFF
cdr3_nt: TGTGCCACCGGGACTAGCGGGGGGGCCTCCTACAATGAGCAGTTCTTC
clone_size: .
d_call: TRBD2
j_call: TRBJ2-1
v_call: TRBV10-3

cdr3_aa: CATGMASNSGANVLTF
cdr3_nt: TGTGCCACCGGCATGGCATCAAACTCTGGGGCCAACGTCCTGACTTTC
clone_size: few
d_call: .
j_call: TRBJ2-6
v_call: TRBV24-1

cdr3_aa: CASSTPGSGANVLTF
cdr3_nt: TGTGCCAGTAGTACCCCCGGCTCTGGGGCCAACGTCCTGACTTTC
clone_size: .
d_call: .
j_call: TRBJ2-6
v_call: TRBV19

cdr3_aa: CASSLLQAQQFF
cdr3_nt: TGTGCCAGCAGTTTATTACAGGCCCAGCAGTTCTTC
clone_size: once
d_call: .
j_call: TRBJ2-1
v_call: TRBV28

cdr3_aa: CASDGAYEQYF
cdr3_nt: TGTGCCAGCGACGGAGCCTACGAGCAGTACTTC
clone_size: .
d_call: .
j_call: TRBJ2-7
v_call: TRBV14

cdr3_aa: CASRETSGGHQETQYF
cdr3_nt: TGTGCCAGCAGGGAAACTAGCGGGGGGCACCAAGAGACCCAGTACTTC
clone_size: .
d_call: TRBD2
j_call: TRBJ2-5
v_call: TRBV3-1/TRBV3-2

cdr3_aa: CASSQESGGFGNTIYF
cdr3_nt: TGTGCCAGCAGCCAAGAGAGTGGAGGGTTCGGAAACACCATATATTTT
clone_size: .
d_call: .
j_call: TRBJ1-3
v_call: TRBV4-2

cdr3_aa: CASSLSGQVDGYTF
cdr3_nt: TGCGCCAGCAGCTTGTCAGGTCAGGTCGATGGCTACACCTTC
clone_size: .
d_call: .
j_call: TRBJ1-2
v_call: TRBV5-1

cdr3_aa: CASSLDRTYGYTF
cdr3_nt: TGTGCCAGCAGCTTGGACAGGACGTATGGCTACACCTTC
clone_size: .
d_call: .
j_call: TRBJ1-2
v_call: TRBV5-4

cdr3_aa: CASSRSILMNTEAFF
cdr3_nt: TGTGCCAGCAGCCGATCTATCCTAATGAACACTGAAGCTTTCTTT
clone_size: .
d_call: .
j_call: TRBJ1-1
v_call: TRBV11-2

cdr3_aa: CSVLLGTGDGNTIYF
cdr3_nt: TGCAGCGTGCTTCTTGGGACAGGGGACGGAAACACCATATATTTT
clone_size: .
d_call: TRBD1
j_call: TRBJ1-3
v_call: TRBV29-1

cdr3_aa: CASSLFETGQGLPGELFF
cdr3_nt: TGTGCCAGCAGCTTATTTGAGACTGGACAGGGGTTACCAGGGGAGCTGTTTTTT
clone_size: once
d_call: TRBD1
j_call: TRBJ2-2
v_call: TRBV7-8

cdr3_aa: CASSLTPDRVYGYTF
cdr3_nt: TGTGCCAGCAGCTTAACTCCTGACAGGGTCTATGGCTACACCTTC
clone_size: .
d_call: TRBD1
j_call: TRBJ1-2
v_call: TRBV7-3

cdr3_aa: CASSLAGQGNTDTQYF
cdr3_nt: TGTGCCAGCAGCTTAGCTGGACAGGGGAACACAGATACGCAGTATTTT
clone_size: .
d_call: TRBD1
j_call: TRBJ2-3
v_call: TRBV11-3

cdr3_aa: CASSLGVGAETQYF
cdr3_nt: TGTGCCAGCAGCTTAGGGGTAGGGGCAGAGACCCAGTACTTC
clone_size: .
d_call: .
j_call: TRBJ2-5
v_call: TRBV11-3

cdr3_aa: CATSFYTGGRRETQYF
cdr3_nt: TGTGCCACCAGCTTCTACACCGGGGGGCGGCGAGAGACCCAGTACTTC
clone_size: .
d_call: .
j_call: TRBJ2-5
v_call: TRBV15

cdr3_aa: CASSLVAGYSNQPQHF
cdr3_nt: TGTGCCAGCAGCTTAGTGGCAGGATATAGCAATCAGCCCCAGCATTTT
clone_size: .
d_call: .
j_call: TRBJ1-5
v_call: TRBV7-2

cdr3_aa: CASSPGGGTTNEKLFF
cdr3_nt: TGTGCCAGCAGCCCGGGTGGAGGGACCACTAATGAAAAACTGTTTTTT
clone_size: .
d_call: .
j_call: TRBJ1-4
v_call: TRBV4-2

cdr3_aa: CASSGQRGNEQFF
cdr3_nt: TGTGCCAGCAGTGGCCAGCGGGGAAATGAGCAGTTCTTC
clone_size: .
d_call: TRBD2
j_call: TRBJ2-1
v_call: TRBV2

cdr3_aa: CASSQAGSGANVLTF
cdr3_nt: TGCGCCAGCAGCCAAGCAGGGTCCGGGGCCAACGTCCTGACTTTC
clone_size: .
d_call: .
j_call: TRBJ2-6
v_call: TRBV4-3